This TCR beta chain came from a study of blood T cell repertoires in COVID-19 (dated by TCRdb to 2018 to 2020). With respect to the entire study: Samples covering the acute and convalescent phases of COVID-19 were provided by collaborators in the United States, Italy and Spain. The prospective study material was composed of cDNA or gDNA derived from T cells, B-cell-depleted T cells, or PBMCs. The dataset comprised deeply sampled blood TCRbeta repertoires from subjects exposed to, actively infected with, or recovered from COVID-19. The repertoires were released in a freely available public database meant as a resource for research on the immune response to SARS-CoV-2. The samples were drawn from the first 160 participants of the ongoing ImmuneRACE study and from about 1,200 subjects provided by 6 global collaborators. Sample metadata almost always included a de-identified subject ID, COVID-19 status, age in years and sex. Where available, HLA class I and class II types were obtained from metadata supplied by the sample provider rather than from assay-based typing. Overall study outcomes, separate from this receptor: The amount of clinical and demographic metadata varied by source and participant and was provided uncurated.

CDR1 MNHEY and CDR2 SMNVEV are derived from the germline V gene (reference sequence). Compared with germline, V lacks 8 bases and J lacks 5 bases; bases without a gene match: 12. The cysteine opens and the phenylalanine closes a CDR3 of 15 amino acids. CDR3 DNA is the only sequence kept; it has 45 bases, read in frame from the first base. Collaborating institutions collected whole blood in K2EDTA tubes following their own protocols. For TCRbeta analysis, collaborators shipped samples as frozen whole blood, isolated PBMCs, or DNA extracted from either of those sample types. Notes on this clone: Its antigen has not been determined. No base qualities exist here, and no much larger clone lies one base off it.

TCRbeta CDR3 regions were amplified from genomic DNA by means of the immunoSEQ Assay, a bias-controlled multiplex PCR. The authors' pipeline ran thus. The number of nucleated cells in each sample was estimated from the amplification of reference gene primers within the assay. Sequence reads were collapsed and filtered to measure the absolute abundance of every unique TCRbeta CDR3 rearrangement. For each sample, productive Simpson clonality was calculated as the square root of Simpson's diversity index across productive rearrangements. The immuneACCESS repertoire file appears here via TCRdb, limited to in-frame rearrangements. These files lack a portion of the clones; in checked studies, under half of the deficit traces to unresolved V genes, and the cause of the others is not known. V, J and clone size are those of that table, while D and trimming were read from the DNA. The sample data list about 230,000 clones, and roughly 84% of these were observed just once. Roughly 20% of the sample is held by the ten biggest clonotypes.

The sequence came from a woman at least 80 years old with active or convalescent COVID-19. Sequenced: peripheral blood. This chain is built from TRBV27 and TRBJ2-5, with 9 bases aligning to TRBD2. The CDR3 sequence is CASSLNPLAGETQYF. The DNA sequence reads TGTGCCAGCTCCTTAAACCCCCTAGCGGGGGAGACCCAGTACTTC.